This T cell receptor beta chain was identified in a study of blood T cell repertoires in COVID-19. The data were produced by immunoSEQ multiplex PCR, yet TCRdb's version contains in-frame clones alone and is incomplete. The repertoire has about 230,000 clones, just over 85% of them found once; the top ten carry 11%. The clonotype comes from a man aged 45-60 years with COVID-19, enrolled during active disease. Sequencing input: peripheral blood.

Here the CDR3 DNA reads TGTGCCAGCAGCCCGGGACAGGGCACTGAAAAACTGTTTTTT. It yields the protein CASSPGQGTEKLFF. The V gene is TRBV28, the J gene TRBJ1-4, with 9 nucleotides matching TRBD1. Germline-derived CDR1 and CDR2 are MDHEN and SYDVKM. CDR3 length: 14 amino acids. V lost 6 bases and J lost 7; bases outside the gene matches: 6.